This T cell receptor beta chain emerged from a study of T cell responses to AZD1222 COVID-19 vaccine. Study observations and caveats: Possibly, clonal diversity was underestimated; donors were largely white British and included more females. A reported finding is that nearly half of spike-specific TCRs target unmutated variant regions. After two AZD1222 doses, spike-specific TCR breadth and depth rose versus day 0.

For this clone: The antigen is unknown.

Clones were sequenced by immunoSEQ multiplex PCR, and TCRdb holds only the in-frame ones, with some missing. The table lists some 120,000 clones, roughly 90% of them singletons. Trimming removed 5 bases from V and 5 bases from J, with 12 bases in between. Germline lookup yields CDR1 MNHEY and CDR2 SVGAGI. This CDR3 has 14 amino acids. The sample here was peripheral blood, taken on day 0 of AZD1222 vaccination. The chain is built from TRBV6-5 and TRBJ1-4; perhaps TRBD1 as D (6 bases). This receptor was obtained from an adult in good health. Written as DNA, the CDR3 is TGTGCCAGCAGTCGGACAGAGACGAATGAAAAACTGTTTTTT. Protein product: CASSRTETNEKLFF.